These 17 T cell receptor beta chains originate from one sample sequenced in a study of blood T cell repertoires in COVID-19. The assay was immunoSEQ multiplex PCR, and TCRdb's table has in-frame clones only and misses some. The sample lists about 180,000 clones; roughly 81% were seen once. Input material: peripheral blood. These receptors were taken from a woman aged 80 or older with COVID-19, enrolled during active disease.

This chain connects TRBV7-2 to TRBJ1-5; the match to TRBD1 covers 8 bases. With 4 bases clipped from V and 7 bases from J, the junction kept 3 bases outside the gene matches. The CDR3 contains 13 residues. CDR1 and CDR2 (germline): SGHTA, FQGNSA. The CDR3 region has the DNA TGTGCCAGCAGCTCCGACAGGGGACAGCCCCAGCATTTT. It yields the protein CASSSDRGQPQHF.

The chain links TRBV10-3 to TRBJ2-7; weak D call: TRBD2 (7 bases). Trimming left V 6 bases short and J 5 bases short, with 23 bases between. Germline CDR1 ENHRY, CDR2 SYGVKD. CDR3 length: 16 residues. CDR3 amino acids: CAIRGTHGRGRNEQYF. CDR3 DNA: TGTGCCATCAGGGGGACCCATGGGAGGGGGAGGAACGAGCAGTACTTC.

J is TRBJ2-3 and V is TRBV14; TRBD2 aligns across 8 bases. Germline CDR1 reads SGHDN; CDR2 reads FVKESK. The CDR3 totals 18 residues. The V gene end was trimmed by 0 bases and the J gene end by 6 bases; junction bases not matched to a gene: 14. The CDR3 DNA reads TGTGCCAGCAGCCAAGATCCGAGGCACGGGGGGGCTTTGGATACGCAGTATTTT. Protein product: CASSQDPRHGGALDTQYF.

In its sample, this clone was seen a few times. The chain couples TRBV5-4 to TRBJ2-1; 15 bases align to TRBD2. The V gene end was trimmed by 0 bases and the J gene end by 0 bases; junction bases not matched to a gene: 1. Germline V gene sequence: CDR1 SGHNT, CDR2 YYREEE (reference sequence). CDR3 size: 18 residues. The CDR3 coding sequence is TGTGCCAGCAGCTTGGAGGGACTAGCGGGAGGCTCCTACAATGAGCAGTTCTTC. Protein sequence: CASSLEGLAGGSYNEQFF.

This chain connects TRBV6-5 to TRBJ1-1, with TRBD1 identical over 11 bases. V trimming: 2 bases; J trimming: 7 bases; junction bases outside the gene matches: 3. Germline V gives CDR1 MNHEY, CDR2 SVGAGI. The CDR3 totals 14 residues. CDR3 amino acids: CASSYGGQGGEAFF. The DNA for the CDR3 is TGTGCCAGCAGTTACGGGGGACAGGGGGGTGAAGCTTTCTTT.

This clone was detected only a few times. The V and J genes are TRBV7-2 and TRBJ2-7; the D gene is possibly TRBD2 (6 bases). The germline V gene has CDR1 SGHTA and CDR2 FQGNSA. V lost 5 bases and J 4 bases, leaving 15 bases between the germline ends. CDR3 length: 14 amino acids. The CDR3 here is CASSGLRGSYEQYF. For the CDR3, the DNA is TGTGCCAGCAGCGGCCTCCGGGGGAGTTACGAGCAGTACTTC.

This chain uses TRBV19 with TRBJ1-1, with D unresolved. Germline V gives CDR1 LNHDA, CDR2 SQIVND (reference sequence). V lost 4 bases to trimming and J lost 6 bases, with 15 bases between them. The CDR3 runs to 14 residues. The CDR3 DNA reads TGTGCCAGTAGTAATGTGGTATTAGATTCTGAAGCTTTCTTT. As protein: CASSNVVLDSEAFF.

V and J are TRBV12-3 or TRBV12-4 and TRBJ1-2; 7 nucleotides match TRBD1. The CDR3 length is 13 residues. J lost 8 bases, V lost 8 bases, and 11 bases had no gene match. CDR3 nucleotides: TGTGCCAGCGCATTGACAGGGATAGGAGGCTACACCTTC. Its protein is CASALTGIGGYTF.

This clone has more than one count but fewer than ten. The J gene is TRBJ1-6, the V gene TRBV18; 10 nucleotides match TRBD1. This CDR3 is built from 15 residues. Germline CDR1 is KGHSH and CDR2 is LQKENI. The V segment lost 5 bases and the J segment 8 bases; nucleotides outside the gene matches: 6. The CDR3 here is CASSGQGGRHSPLHF. CDR3 nucleotides: TGTGCCAGCTCAGGACAGGGGGGGCGCCATTCACCCCTCCACTTT.

The rearrangement joins TRBV28 to TRBJ2-7; the match to TRBD2 covers 7 bases. Unmatched junction bases numbered 9, after V lost 0 bases and J lost 1 base. The CDR3 has 17 residues. Germline V gene lookup returns CDR1 MDHEN and CDR2 SYDVKM. The CDR3 sequence is CASSLWGEGYRSYEQYF. The CDR3 DNA follows: TGTGCCAGCAGTTTATGGGGGGAGGGGTATCGATCCTACGAGCAGTACTTC.

This clone was picked up a small number of times. The V gene is TRBV29-1, the J gene TRBJ2-7; the match to TRBD1 covers 12 bases. CDR1 SQVTM and CDR2 ANQGSEA come from the germline V gene. This CDR3 has 12 amino acids. V lost 7 bases to trimming and J lost 5 bases; unmatched junction nucleotides: 3. CDR3 protein: CSGGQGADEQYF. As DNA, the CDR3 is TGCAGCGGGGGACAGGGGGCCGACGAGCAGTACTTC.

The chain recombines TRBV5-1 with TRBJ2-1; 8 bases match TRBD2. The CDR3 is made up of 17 amino acids. J lost 1 base, V lost 0 bases, and 6 bases had no gene match. Germline loops: CDR1 SGHRS, CDR2 YFSETQ. This CDR3 is CASSLGLALLSYNEQFF. CDR3 in DNA: TGCGCCAGCAGCTTGGGACTAGCGCTTCTTTCCTACAATGAGCAGTTCTTC. Full variable domain (remainder filled in from reference TRBV5-1 and TRBJ2-1): KAGVTQTPRYLIKTRGQQVTLSCSPISGHRSVSWYQQTPGQGLQFLFEYFSETQRNKGNFPGRFSGRQFSNSRSEMNVSTLELGDSALYLCASSLGLALLSYNEQFFGPGTRLTVL.

The chain employs TRBV5-1 and TRBJ2-1, with TRBD2 matching over 9 bases. The germline gives CDR1 SGHRS, CDR2 YFSETQ. Losses at the gene ends were 5 bases for V and 9 bases for J; bases not matched to a gene: 9. The CDR3 contains 14 residues. The CDR3 sequence is CASRAGGSNGEQFF. In DNA, the CDR3 is TGCGCCAGCAGAGCGGGGGGTTCCAACGGTGAGCAGTTCTTC.

This clone was observed a single time. The gene calls are TRBV6-5 and TRBJ2-1; TRBD1 matches 11 bases. This CDR3 has 16 residues. The germline V gene has CDR1 MNHEY and CDR2 SVGAGI. V shed 3 bases, J shed 9 bases, and the junction held 10 bases outside the gene matches. CDR3 loop: CASSYYLGQGASEQFF. CDR3 sequence (DNA): TGTGCCAGCAGTTATTACCTAGGACAGGGGGCGAGTGAGCAGTTCTTC.

The chain uses TRBV30 and TRBJ2-2; unclear D gene. Germline assignment: CDR1 GTSNPN and CDR2 SVGIG (reference sequence). The CDR3 runs 14 residues. Trimming stripped 5 bases from V and 0 bases from J, with 10 bases between. The DNA of the CDR3 is TGTGCCTGGGCTACCCACGCGAACACCGGGGAGCTGTTTTTT. Amino acid sequence: CAWATHANTGELFF.

The rearrangement links TRBV2 to TRBJ2-5; 8 nucleotides line up with TRBD1. V lost 4 bases, J lost 5 bases, and 6 bases stayed unmatched. There are 14 residues in the CDR3. Per germline, CDR1 SNHLY and CDR2 FYNNEI. CDR3 loop: CASSAVTGEETQYF. CDR3 bases: TGTGCCAGCAGTGCAGTGACAGGGGAGGAGACCCAGTACTTC.

The rearrangement uses TRBV21-1 and TRBJ1-4. TRBV21-1 is flagged as a pseudogene. The CDR3 extends over 14 amino acids. The chain's CDR3 is CASSGGTANEKLFF. The CDR3 DNA follows: TGTGCCAGCAGCGGCGGGACCGCAAATGAAAAACTGTTTTTT.